The 20 T cell receptor beta chains presented below share a single source sample, sequenced in a study of blood T cell repertoires in COVID-19. The table came from immunoSEQ multiplex PCR; TCRdb's copy has only in-frame clones and leaves some out. The sample has around 390,000 clones; approximately 87% are singletons. Sequenced sample: PBMCs or T cells enriched from blood (not recorded which). These receptors came from a woman aged 50 to 60 who had recovered from COVID-19.

V is TRBV28 and J is TRBJ1-2, with TRBD1 matching 9 bases. The CDR3 consists of 17 residues. Germline V CDR1 and CDR2: MDHEN, SYDVKM. The ends lost 8 bases at V and 0 bases at J; junction bases unmatched: 13. CDR3 in amino acids: CASDSEGGQGSNYGYTF. The DNA for the CDR3 is TGTGCCAGCGATTCAGAAGGGGGACAGGGATCTAACTATGGCTACACCTTC.

The rearrangement links TRBV5-1 to TRBJ2-7; TRBD2 agrees at 7 bases. V shed 4 bases and J 0 bases; nucleotides not matched to a gene: 1. The CDR3 totals 13 residues. From germline, CDR1 is SGHRS and CDR2 YFSETQ. The CDR3 DNA sequence: TGCGCCAGCAGCGGCGGGAGCTCCTACGAGCAGTACTTC. The encoded protein is CASSGGSSYEQYF.

The rearrangement links TRBV7-9 to TRBJ2-5; D possibly corresponds to TRBD2 (5 bases). Trimming stripped 8 bases from V and 1 base from J, with 20 bases between. The CDR3 totals 16 residues. Germline V CDR1 and CDR2: SEHNR, FQNEAQ (reference sequence). CDR3 in amino acids: CASASTGGFSQETQYF. As DNA, the CDR3 is TGTGCCAGCGCTAGTACGGGCGGGTTCTCCCAAGAGACCCAGTACTTC.

J is TRBJ2-1 and V is TRBV11-2, with a possible D match to TRBD2 (5 bases). This CDR3 has 17 residues. V shed 5 bases and J shed 9 bases, with 26 bases lying between them. Germline loops: CDR1 SGHAT, CDR2 FQNNGV. The CDR3 DNA is TGTGCCAGCAGCGCAAAAGGTCGGGGAAAAGGAGACGGTGAGCAGTTCTTC. Translating it yields CASSAKGRGKGDGEQFF.

This chain links TRBV9 with TRBJ2-5; TRBD1 aligns across 7 bases. The V gene end was trimmed by 3 bases and the J gene end by 2 bases; junction bases not matched to a gene: 7. The CDR3 spans 15 residues. The germline gives CDR1 SGDLS, CDR2 YYNGEE. This chain's CDR3 is CASSAQTGPQETQYF. The CDR3 DNA reads as TGTGCCAGCAGCGCCCAGACAGGGCCGCAAGAGACCCAGTACTTC. Using reference TRBV9 and TRBJ2-5 for the parts outside the CDR3, the full variable domain is DSGVTQTPKHLITATGQRVTLRCSPRSGDLSVYWYQQSLDQGLQFLIQYYNGEERAKGNILERFSAQQFPDLHSELNLSSLELGDSALYFCASSAQTGPQETQYFGPGTRLLVL.

V and J are TRBV15 and TRBJ2-7; the match to TRBD2 covers 7 bases. After removal of 4 bases from V and 3 bases from J, the junction contained 15 bases not matched to a gene. Germline CDR1 reads LNHNV; CDR2 reads YYDKDF (reference sequence). The CDR3 is 17 amino acids. The CDR3 loop reads CATSNKSGGLGGYEQYF. Here the CDR3 DNA reads TGTGCCACCAGCAACAAATCTGGAGGACTAGGCGGCTACGAGCAGTACTTC.

This clone was counted once. The rearrangement links TRBV25-1 to TRBJ1-6; unclear D gene. V lost 4 bases and J 9 bases, leaving 10 bases between the germline ends. Germline CDR1 reads MGHDK; CDR2 reads SYGVNS. CDR3 size: 13 residues. The chain's CDR3 is CASSGSRGSPLHF. The DNA for the CDR3 is TGTGCCAGCAGTGGGAGCCGGGGTTCACCCCTCCACTTT.

The chain uses TRBV7-9 and TRBJ1-1; D not resolved. Germline V CDR1 and CDR2: SEHNR, FQNEAQ (reference sequence). The CDR3 has 11 amino acids. The ends were cut back, 5 bases at V and 6 bases at J, with 7 bases in the middle. The CDR3 loop reads CASSNAAEAFF. Here the CDR3 DNA reads TGTGCCAGCAGCAACGCGGCTGAAGCTTTCTTT.

The gene calls are TRBV19 and TRBJ2-7; the D gene is possibly TRBD1 (6 bases). This CDR3 is built from 16 residues. CDR1 LNHDA and CDR2 SQIVND come from the germline V gene (reference sequence). Trimming cost V 5 bases and J 3 bases, with 20 bases left between them. The CDR3 loop is CASSPLGQTTNYEQYF. The CDR3 nucleotides are TGTGCCAGTAGTCCCCTGGGACAAACAACTAACTACGAGCAGTACTTC.

This chain connects TRBV15 to TRBJ2-3; TRBD2 matches at 9 bases. The V gene's germline CDR1 is LNHNV and CDR2 YYDKDF (reference sequence). The CDR3 extends over 15 amino acids. J was trimmed by 4 bases and V by 1 base; bases with no gene match: 3. DNA for the CDR3: TGTGCCACCAGCAGAGCGGTAGCGGGGGCAGATACGCAGTATTTT. Its translation is CATSRAVAGADTQYF.

In its sample, this clone was seen once. The chain employs TRBV18 and TRBJ1-6, with no clear D. Trimming left V 4 bases short and J 7 bases short, with 5 bases between. This CDR3 is built from 12 residues. Looked up from germline, CDR1 is KGHSH and CDR2 is LQKENI. The CDR3 here is CASSLTNSPLHF. CDR3 DNA: TGTGCCAGCTCACTTACAAATTCACCCCTCCACTTT. Variable domain in full (rest from reference TRBV18 and TRBJ1-6): NAGVMQNPRHLVRRRGQEARLRCSPMKGHSHVYWYRQLPEEGLKFMVYLQKENIIDESGMPKERFSAEFPKEGPSILRIQQVVRGDSAAYFCASSLTNSPLHFGNGTRLTVT.

The CDR3 region has the DNA TGCGCCAGCAGCCAAACGGGACAGACCTACGAGCAGTACTTC. Its protein is CASSQTGQTYEQYF. The rearrangement uses TRBV4-1 and TRBJ2-7; TRBD1 matches 7 bases. The trim removed 2 bases at V and 2 bases at J, leaving 3 bases unmatched. CDR1 and CDR2 (germline): MGHRA, YSYEKL. The CDR3 consists of 14 residues.

Many counts were recorded for this clone. The chain combines TRBV4-3 with TRBJ2-3; TRBD2 matches at 11 bases. The V and J ends lost 0 bases and 1 base, in that order; junction bases with no gene match: 9. CDR1 is LGHNA, CDR2 YSLEER, per germline. The CDR3 is 19 amino acids. The CDR3 coding sequence is TGCGCCAGCAGCCAAGACTCTCCCTATAGCGGGGGGGGCACAGATACGCAGTATTTT. This gives the protein CASSQDSPYSGGGTDTQYF.

This chain connects TRBV11-3 to TRBJ2-1, with TRBD2 as a possible D gene (6 bases). The CDR3 sequence is 15 residues long. Trimming pared 1 base from V and 6 bases from J, leaving 13 bases between. CDR1 and CDR2 (germline): SGHNT, YENEEA. The CDR3 region has the DNA TGTGCCAGCAGCTTAGGGCGGGGCGCTGGCAATGAGCAGTTCTTC. Translating gives CASSLGRGAGNEQFF.

The chain employs TRBV5-1 and TRBJ1-4; TRBD1 matches 8 bases. CDR1 is SGHRS and CDR2 is YFSETQ in the germline V gene. With 3 bases clipped from V and 7 bases from J, the junction kept 8 bases outside the gene matches. CDR3 size: 15 residues. CDR3 DNA: TGCGCCAGCAGCTACCGGACAGGGAGGGGTGAAAAACTGTTTTTT. It encodes CASSYRTGRGEKLFF.

This clone has just one count. The chain couples TRBV15 to TRBJ1-1; TRBD1 matches 7 bases. Germline lookup yields CDR1 LNHNV and CDR2 YYDKDF (reference sequence). The CDR3 loop spans 13 amino acids. Losses at the gene ends were 8 bases for V and 7 bases for J; bases not matched to a gene: 10. DNA of the CDR3: TGTGCCACCGGTACAGGGGTTCCCCTTGAAGCTTTCTTT. Translation: CATGTGVPLEAFF.

V usage is TRBV19 and J usage is TRBJ2-1, with 8 bases lining up with TRBD1. Germline lookup yields CDR1 LNHDA and CDR2 SQIVND (reference sequence). V lost 4 bases, J lost 10 bases, and 3 bases stayed unmatched. This CDR3 is built from 12 residues. The CDR3 DNA follows: TGTGCCAGTAGTAATGGACAGGGAGAGCAGTTCTTC. As protein: CASSNGQGEQFF.

The chain uses TRBV3-1 (or the pseudogene TRBV3-2) and TRBJ2-1; D remains unclear. This CDR3 contains 15 residues. V dropped 1 base and J dropped 7 bases, with 14 bases sitting between them. In germline, CDR1 is LGHDT, CDR2 YNNKEL (reference sequence). Here the CDR3 DNA reads TGTGCCAGCAGCCAAGTAGGTACAGCTACGAATGAGCAGTTCTTC. Residues: CASSQVGTATNEQFF.

The chain is built from TRBV28 and TRBJ2-6, with D possibly TRBD2 on 6 matching bases. The germline gives CDR1 MDHEN, CDR2 SYDVKM. Trimming stripped 5 bases from V and 0 bases from J, with 8 bases between. This CDR3 has 15 residues. CDR3 nucleotides: TGTGCCAGCAGTGACGGGGGCTCTGGGGCCAACGTCCTGACTTTC. The encoded protein is CASSDGGSGANVLTF.

The chain employs TRBV9 and TRBJ2-6; D call uncertain. CDR1 and CDR2 from the germline V gene are SGDLS and YYNGEE. Trimming removed 4 bases from V and 0 bases from J, with 8 bases in between. CDR3 length: 15 amino acids. The CDR3: CASSSPSSGANVLTF. CDR3 sequence (DNA): TGTGCCAGCAGCTCTCCCTCCTCTGGGGCCAACGTCCTGACTTTC.